The 2 T cell receptor beta chains presented below share a single source sample, sequenced in a study of T-cell reconstitution after alpha-beta-depleted transplantation in children. Study conclusions and caveats: Among T cells one year after transplant, newly produced cells accounted for most counts and diversity.

Unique molecular identifiers were incorporated into the prepared TCRbeta library. TCRdb redid the calling of the PCR reads with MiXCR, one entry per CDR3 protein. The sample has fewer than 350,000 distinct CDR3 sequences; 7.5% to 9% are singletons. The antigens these receptors bind are not known. This specimen was peripheral blood, taken 360 days after TCRalphabeta/CD19-depleted stem cell transplant. Receptor source: a female patient younger than 10 who had a stem cell transplant for Fanconi anemia, so the T cells may come from the graft donor.

There are a few counts of this clonotype. The chain carries TRBV6-1 and TRBJ2-2, with D maybe TRBD2 (7 bases). Germline CDR1 MNHNS, CDR2 SASEGT. V was cut by 10 bases and J by 1 base, with 16 bases left in between. The CDR3 loop spans 15 amino acids. CDR3 region: CAIRGGGENTGELFF. CDR3 nucleotides: TGTGCCATCCGTGGGGGGGGCGAGAACACCGGGGAGCTGTTTTTT.

This chain uses TRBV3-1 with TRBJ1-3; D possibly corresponds to TRBD1 (5 bases). V dropped 5 bases and J dropped 0 bases, with 8 bases sitting between them. CDR1 is LGHDT, CDR2 YNNKEL, per germline (reference sequence). This CDR3 has 14 amino acids. The CDR3 DNA follows: TGTGCCAGCAGCTCGGGACCCTCTGGAAACACCATATATTTT. Translation: CASSSGPSGNTIYF. Based on the CDR3 plus reference TRBV3-1 and TRBJ1-3, the full variable domain is DTAVSQTPKYLVTQMGNDKSIKCEQNLGHDTMYWYKQDSKKFLKIMFSYNNKELIINETVPNRFSPKSPDKAHLNLHINSLELGDSAVYFCASSSGPSGNTIYFGEGSWLTVV.